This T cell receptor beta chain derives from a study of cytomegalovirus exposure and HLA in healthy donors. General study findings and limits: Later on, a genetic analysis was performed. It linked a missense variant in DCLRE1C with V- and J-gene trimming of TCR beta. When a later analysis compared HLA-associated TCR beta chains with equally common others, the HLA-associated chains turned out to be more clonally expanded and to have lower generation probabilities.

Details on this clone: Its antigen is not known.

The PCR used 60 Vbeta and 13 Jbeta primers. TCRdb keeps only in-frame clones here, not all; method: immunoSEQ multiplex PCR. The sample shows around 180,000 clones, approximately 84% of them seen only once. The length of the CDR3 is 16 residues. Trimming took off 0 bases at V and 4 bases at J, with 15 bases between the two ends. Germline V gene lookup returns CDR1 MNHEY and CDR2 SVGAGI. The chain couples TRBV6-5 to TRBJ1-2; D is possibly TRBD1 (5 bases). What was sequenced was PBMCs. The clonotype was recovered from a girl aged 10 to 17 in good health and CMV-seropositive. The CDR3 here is CASSYSNLGGSYGYTF. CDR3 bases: TGTGCCAGCAGTTACTCCAATTTGGGGGGTTCCTATGGCTACACCTTC.